The source of this T cell receptor (beta chain) is a study of cytomegalovirus exposure and HLA in healthy donors (dated by TCRdb to about 2017). Background on the whole study: A later analysis indicated that the 120 validation repertoires were generated on the platform also employed for the 670 or so repertoires of the first cohort. The study aimed to test whether cataloging public T cell receptors could reveal signatures of past pathogen exposure. Along with the approximately 600-subject first cohort, a separate validation cohort of over a hundred different subjects was used. High-throughput TCR immunosequencing, statistical association of individual TCRs with disease status, and machine learning were combined to predict cytomegalovirus infection status.

Broader findings and caveats from the paper: Most TCR sequences were observed very rarely across donors, whereas some public TCRs were present in many individuals. The classifier was reported to diagnose cytomegalovirus status with high specificity and sensitivity in both the original cohort and the validation cohort. A later analysis lacked HLA typing for the validation cohort, so it scored co-occurrence in that cohort across all 120 repertoires. Of the cluster scores, about 94% were above 0 in a later analysis, which found that TCRs clustered in the first cohort also tended to co-occur in the 120 validation repertoires. In vitro tests confirmed that a few of the cytomegalovirus-associated TCR beta chains recognize cytomegalovirus antigens. A total of 164 TCR beta chains were listed by the study as associated with cytomegalovirus. According to the authors, the approach could potentially be generalized to other disease states and immunological phenotypes.

Libraries were made using the immunoSEQ multiplex PCR assay. The source study handled its data this way. A statistical classification framework was built to diagnose cytomegalovirus status from the catalog of TCR beta chain sequences. TCRdb took over this immuneACCESS table, retaining in-frame rearrangements with V and J assigned. Such tables are incomplete; in checked studies, under half of the missing clones stem from an unresolved V gene, and the remainder is unexplained. V and J calls and clone size are copied from that table; D and trimming were computed from the DNA. Present in this sample are about 150,000 clones, 85% to 95% of which were seen just once. The leading ten clones occupy 1.5% to 2% of the sample. The donors were included in the validation cohort of around 120 subjects, a group kept apart from the 666-subject first cohort. Concerning this clone itself: It lacks a known antigen. No base quality information exists; no much larger clone differs at one position.

The sequencing sample was made of PBMCs. The sequence was collected from a man younger than 35 in good health and CMV-seropositive.

The DNA sequence is TGTGCCAGCTCACCCGGCCAGGGTCCATCCTACGAGCAGTACTTC. Translated, it reads CASSPGQGPSYEQYF. The rearranged chain carries TRBV18 and TRBJ2-7; tentative D gene TRBD1, with 5 bases matching. Based on the germline V gene, the CDR1 and CDR2 sequences are KGHSH and LQKENI. Deletion took 3 bases off V and 1 base off J, with a span of 13 bases between the germline ends. The CDR3 runs 15 residues from the cysteine to the phenylalanine. The entry retains the CDR3 DNA only, 45 bases that are in frame from base 1. Extended through the reference TRBV18 and TRBJ2-7 proteins, this CDR3 yields the full variable domain: NAGVMQNPRHLVRRRGQEARLRCSPMKGHSHVYWYRQLPEEGLKFMVYLQKENIIDESGMPKERFSAEFPKEGPSILRIQQVVRGDSAAYFCASSPGQGPSYEQYFGPGTRLTVT.